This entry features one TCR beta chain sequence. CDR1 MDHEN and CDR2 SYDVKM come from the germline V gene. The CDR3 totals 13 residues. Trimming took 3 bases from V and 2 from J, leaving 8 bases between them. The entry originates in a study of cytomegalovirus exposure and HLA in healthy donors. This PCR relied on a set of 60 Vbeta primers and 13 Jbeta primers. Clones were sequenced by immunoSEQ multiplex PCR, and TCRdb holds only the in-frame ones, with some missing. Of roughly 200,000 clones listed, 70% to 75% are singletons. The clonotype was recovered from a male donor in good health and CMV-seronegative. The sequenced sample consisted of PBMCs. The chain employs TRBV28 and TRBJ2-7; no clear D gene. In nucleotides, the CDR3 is TGTGCCAGCAGTTTTGCACCTACCTACGAGCAGTACTTC. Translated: CASSFAPTYEQYF.